This T cell receptor beta chain stems from a study of T-cell memory formation after mild COVID-19. The overall study: Largely, the TCR clusters proved donor specific.

The V gene's germline CDR1 is LNHNV and CDR2 YYDKDF (reference sequence). This CDR3 is 16 amino acids long. V was shortened by 0 bases and J by 1 base, with 12 bases between the two germline ends. General observations from the study: Shrinking CD4+ clones were chiefly CM and EM; CD8+ ones were chiefly EMRA.

Constant-segment-primed 5'RACE gave TCR alpha and TCR beta cDNA libraries with sample barcodes and UMIs. TCRdb used MiXCR to reprocess the 5' RACE reads, holding one entry per CDR3 protein. The sample consists of about 260,000 distinct CDR3 sequences, about a sixth of them appearing once. Of note for this clonotype: Antigen unknown.

The sample was PBMCs or a T cell subset sorted from them (not recorded which). This chain uses TRBV15 with TRBJ1-1; a weak D match, TRBD1 (5 bases). The receptor's source is a man aged 18 to 29 who had mild COVID-19 (a few samples of this study predate the infection). Cell type and time point are not known. CDR3 in DNA: TGTGCCACCAGCAGAGACCCCGGCGACAGGAACACTGAAGCTTTCTTT. Protein: CATSRDPGDRNTEAFF.